This TCR beta chain was observed in a study of control samples from healthy donors and cancer patients. The CDR3 covers 16 residues. V was trimmed by 0 bases and J by 4 bases, leaving 16 bases between them. Germline V lookup: CDR1 SGHRS, CDR2 YFSETQ. Data came from immunoSEQ multiplex PCR; TCRdb stores just in-frame clones and leaves some out. The sample includes 150,000 to 200,000 clones, 88% seen only once; the top ten take about 5.3%. The sequenced material came from blood. The chain combines TRBV5-1 with TRBJ1-2, with a tentative D call TRBD1 (5 bases). This sequence originates from a woman in her thirties in good health. The CDR3 region is CASSLVRTGVSYGYTF. For the CDR3, the DNA is TGCGCCAGCAGCTTGGTACGTACAGGCGTGAGCTATGGCTACACCTTC.